The next 15 T cell receptor beta chains were all read from a single sample in a study of T cell responses to AZD1222 COVID-19 vaccine. The assay was immunoSEQ multiplex PCR, and TCRdb's table has in-frame clones only and misses some. Among roughly 150,000 clones listed, around 93% were seen once. The source was peripheral blood, collected on day 0 of AZD1222 vaccination. All receptors derive from an adult in good health.

The chain combines TRBV2 with TRBJ1-5; D call uncertain. The CDR3 consists of 14 residues. V was trimmed by 4 bases and J by 1 base, leaving 8 bases between them. Looked up from germline, CDR1 is SNHLY and CDR2 is FYNNEI. The CDR3 loop is CASSVMASNQPQHF. In DNA, the CDR3 is TGTGCCAGCAGTGTTATGGCAAGCAATCAGCCCCAGCATTTT. The whole variable domain, filled in from reference TRBV2 and TRBJ1-5, reads EPEVTQTPSHQVTQMGQEVILRCVPISNHLYFYWYRQILGQKVEFLVSFYNNEISEKSEIFDDQFSVERPDGSNFTLKIRSTKLEDSAMYFCASSVMASNQPQHFGDGTRLSIL.

J is TRBJ2-3 and V is TRBV9; the D call may be TRBD1 or TRBD2 (5 bases each). This CDR3 comprises 15 residues. Germline CDR1 is SGDLS and CDR2 is YYNGEE. V gave up 4 bases and J gave up 1 base, with 13 bases separating them. The CDR3 sequence is CASSRDGKRTDTQYF. The CDR3 region has the DNA TGTGCCAGCAGCCGGGACGGCAAACGCACAGATACGCAGTATTTT. Combining the CDR3 with reference TRBV9 and TRBJ2-3 gives the whole variable domain DSGVTQTPKHLITATGQRVTLRCSPRSGDLSVYWYQQSLDQGLQFLIQYYNGEERAKGNILERFSAQQFPDLHSELNLSSLELGDSALYFCASSRDGKRTDTQYFGPGTRLTVL.

In this sample, this clone turned up a few times. Here the CDR3 reads CASSRGFGNQPQHF. The CDR3 nucleotides are TGTGCCAGCAGTCGGGGTTTTGGCAATCAGCCCCAGCATTTT. The chain links TRBV28 to TRBJ1-5; D is unresolved. This CDR3 contains 14 residues. V lost 5 bases, J lost 2 bases, and 10 bases lay in between. Germline assignment: CDR1 MDHEN and CDR2 SYDVKM.

The rearrangement joins TRBV7-9 to TRBJ2-1; D gene unclear. This CDR3 has 15 amino acids. The ends were cut back, 6 bases at V and 7 bases at J, with 19 bases in the middle. CDR1 SEHNR and CDR2 FQNEAQ come from the germline V gene (reference sequence). The CDR3 is CASRTNDGPFNEQFF. For the CDR3, the DNA is TGTGCCAGCAGAACTAACGACGGGCCCTTTAATGAGCAGTTCTTC.

The rearrangement links TRBV28 to TRBJ1-5; 8 bases align to TRBD1. The ends lost 3 bases at V and 7 bases at J; junction bases unmatched: 8. The germline V gene has CDR1 MDHEN and CDR2 SYDVKM. The CDR3 runs to 15 residues. CDR3 bases: TGTGCCAGCAGTTTGCCCTCAGGGGGCTACCAGCCCCAGCATTTT. This translates into CASSLPSGGYQPQHF.

The CDR3 region is CASRLPLPTSTDTQYF. In DNA, the CDR3 is TGTGCCAGCAGACTACCCCTTCCCACTAGCACAGATACGCAGTATTTT. V usage is TRBV28 and J usage is TRBJ2-3; D call uncertain. The germline V and J ends were trimmed by 6 bases and 0 bases, with 16 bases remaining between them. The CDR3 has 16 amino acids. The germline V gene has CDR1 MDHEN and CDR2 SYDVKM.

The chain links TRBV7-9 to TRBJ2-3; D may be TRBD2 (6 bases). Trimming cost V 3 bases and J 1 base, with 8 bases left between them. CDR1 SEHNR and CDR2 FQNEAQ come from the germline V gene (reference sequence). There are 14 residues in the CDR3. CDR3 loop: CASSFGLRTDTQYF. DNA of the CDR3: TGTGCCAGCAGCTTCGGACTACGCACAGATACGCAGTATTTT.

Of note for this clone: The sample contains more than one DNA sequence encoding this CDR3. V is TRBV5-1 and J is TRBJ1-5; D not resolved. The CDR3 loop spans 15 amino acids. Trimming removed 0 bases at V and 0 bases at J, with 7 bases between. Germline values: CDR1 SGHRS, CDR2 YFSETQ. Here the CDR3 reads CASSLEGNSNQPQHF. CDR3 nucleotide sequence: TGCGCCAGCAGCTTGGAGGGAAATAGCAATCAGCCCCAGCATTTT.

V is TRBV30 and J is TRBJ1-2; D perhaps matches TRBD1 (5 bases). The CDR3 extends over 15 amino acids. The germline V gene has CDR1 GTSNPN and CDR2 SVGIG (reference sequence). V shed 0 bases and J shed 5 bases, with 16 bases lying between them. The CDR3 DNA sequence: TGTGCCTGGAGTGTAACGGCAGGGCGCTTATATGGCTACACCTTC. This translates into CAWSVTAGRLYGYTF.

This sequence joins TRBV27 and TRBJ2-7; 8 positions match TRBD1. The germline CDR1 and CDR2 sequences are MNHEY and SMNVEV (reference sequence). The CDR3 spans 15 residues. Unmatched junction bases numbered 9, after V lost 2 bases and J lost 6 bases. The CDR3, as DNA: TGTGCCAGCAGTTTAAGGGCAGGGGGCCCACTCGAGCAGTACTTC. It specifies CASSLRAGGPLEQYF.

This clone was recorded only once. The J gene is TRBJ1-5, the V gene TRBV24-1; D gene ambiguous. The CDR3 loop spans 16 amino acids. V lost 8 bases to trimming and J lost 2 bases, with 18 bases between them. CDR1 and CDR2 (germline): KGHDR, SFDVKD. This CDR3 is CATTPTRLGGNQPQHF. CDR3 coding DNA: TGTGCCACCACCCCGACTCGCCTGGGTGGCAATCAGCCCCAGCATTTT.

The chain carries TRBV2 and TRBJ2-7; D perhaps matches TRBD2 (6 bases). CDR1 is SNHLY, CDR2 FYNNEI, per germline. V shed 10 bases and J shed 0 bases, with 16 bases lying between them. This CDR3 comprises 14 residues. The CDR3 reads CAIAVGSNSYEQYF. The CDR3 DNA is TGTGCCATAGCGGTCGGGAGTAACTCCTACGAGCAGTACTTC.

J is TRBJ1-2 and V is TRBV24-1, with D tentatively TRBD1 (5 bases). CDR1 KGHDR and CDR2 SFDVKD come from the germline V gene. Trimming stripped 3 bases from V and 4 bases from J, with 17 bases between. The CDR3 loop spans 16 amino acids. CDR3 bases: TGTGCCACCAGTGATCCTGGGCAGGGCCCCCCCTATGGCTACACCTTC. This gives the protein CATSDPGQGPPYGYTF.

The chain uses TRBV12-3 or TRBV12-4 and TRBJ1-3; 7 bases are a match to TRBD1. CDR3 length: 13 residues. The junction had 3 bases not matched to a gene; V was cut back by 1 base and J by 9 bases. DNA of the CDR3: TGTGCCAGCAGTTTAGGACAGGGAGGCACCATATATTTT. Protein: CASSLGQGGTIYF.

This chain joins TRBV27 and TRBJ2-7; D is unclear. Germline V gene data show CDR1 as MNHEY and CDR2 as SMNVEV (reference sequence). V shed 2 bases and J shed 1 base, with 3 bases lying between them. The CDR3 runs 12 residues. CDR3 residues: CASSLKSYEQYF. The CDR3 coding sequence is TGTGCCAGCAGTTTAAAGTCCTACGAGCAGTACTTC.